These 11 T cell receptor beta chains originate from one sample sequenced in a study of blood T cell repertoires in COVID-19. Here immunoSEQ multiplex PCR was the method, and the copy in TCRdb shows in-frame clones only, minus some. The sample contains a few hundred thousand clones, about 90% of which appear only once. Sequencing was performed on peripheral blood. Every receptor here comes from a young man with COVID-19, enrolled during active disease.

The CDR3 sequence is CASSTGVNTEAFF. As DNA, the CDR3 is TGTGCCAGCAGTACAGGGGTGAACACTGAAGCTTTCTTT. V and J are TRBV6-5 and TRBJ1-1, with 7 bases fitting TRBD1. Germline V gene data show CDR1 as MNHEY and CDR2 as SVGAGI. Trimming removed 5 bases from V and 0 bases from J; junction bases left unmatched: 0. This CDR3 comprises 13 residues.

The chain has TRBV29-1 and TRBJ1-1, with D unclear. The germline V and J ends were trimmed by 0 bases and 10 bases, with 12 bases remaining between them. Per germline, CDR1 SQVTM and CDR2 ANQGSEA. This CDR3 has 12 amino acids. In DNA, the CDR3 is TGCAGCGTTGAAGAAAATGGCGGAGGAGCTTTCTTT. Translated, it gives CSVEENGGGAFF.

V gene TRBV25-1 combines with J gene TRBJ1-2; D perhaps matches TRBD1 (5 bases). Trimming removed 0 bases at V and 7 bases at J, with 15 bases between. This CDR3 region has 15 residues. The germline CDR1 and CDR2 sequences are MGHDK and SYGVNS. The CDR3 protein is CASSEYGRDTVGYTF. CDR3 DNA sequence: TGTGCCAGCAGTGAATATGGCAGGGATACTGTTGGCTACACCTTC.

This clone was recorded once. The rearrangement joins TRBV5-1 to TRBJ2-1; 16 positions match TRBD2. Unmatched junction bases numbered 17, after V lost 4 bases and J lost 7 bases. Germline V CDR1 and CDR2: SGHRS, YFSETQ. The CDR3 has 20 amino acids. Written as DNA, the CDR3 is TGCGCCAGCAGCACTACCGGGACTAGCGGGGGGGCTGTCGAGCGAAATGAGCAGTTCTTC. Its translation: CASSTTGTSGGAVERNEQFF.

This clone appeared a few times. CDR3 in amino acids: CASSPDSGVSYEQYF. The CDR3 DNA follows: TGTGCCAGCAGCCCGGACTCGGGGGTATCCTACGAGCAGTACTTC. The chain couples TRBV3-1 (or the pseudogene TRBV3-2) to TRBJ2-7, with a possible D match to TRBD2 (6 bases). With 4 bases removed from V and 1 base from J, the gap between germline ends came to 14 bases. Germline lookup yields CDR1 LGHDT and CDR2 YNNKEL (reference sequence). This CDR3 contains 15 residues.

This clone was seen just once. J is TRBJ2-1 and V is TRBV7-9; D is perhaps TRBD2 (5 bases). CDR3 length equals 16 residues. V was trimmed by 1 base and J by 5 bases, leaving 15 bases between them. Germline V gene data show CDR1 as SEHNR and CDR2 as FQNEAQ (reference sequence). The CDR3: CASSLERVSDHNEQFF. CDR3 nucleotides: TGTGCCAGCAGCTTAGAGCGTGTTAGCGACCACAATGAGCAGTTCTTC.

The V gene is TRBV6-5, the J gene TRBJ2-1, with TRBD2 matching over 8 bases. The germline V gene encodes CDR1 MNHEY and CDR2 SVGAGI. The CDR3 sequence is 14 residues long. V lost 0 bases and J lost 6; bases outside the gene matches: 1. This CDR3 reads CASSYSRGGNEQFF. The CDR3 DNA sequence: TGTGCCAGCAGTTACTCACGGGGGGGCAATGAGCAGTTCTTC.

This chain uses TRBV2 with TRBJ2-1, with TRBD1 matching 11 bases. From germline, CDR1 is SNHLY and CDR2 FYNNEI. With V trimmed by 5 bases and J by 4 bases, 4 bases remained unmatched. The CDR3 totals 15 residues. CDR3 amino acids: CASSWGQGGYNEQFF. CDR3 DNA: TGTGCCAGCAGTTGGGGACAGGGGGGGTACAATGAGCAGTTCTTC.

The chain couples TRBV27 to TRBJ1-2, with 7 bases fitting TRBD1. The length of the CDR3 is 15 residues. In germline, CDR1 is MNHEY, CDR2 SMNVEV (reference sequence). V lost 6 bases and J lost 7; bases outside the gene matches: 14. The CDR3 is CASSPYGTATRGYTF. CDR3 DNA: TGTGCCAGCAGCCCTTACGGGACAGCCACGCGTGGCTACACCTTC.

The chain employs TRBV6-1 and TRBJ2-2, with a weak D call TRBD1 (6 bases). V was clipped by 4 bases and J by 4 bases, with 16 bases between them. This CDR3 comprises 16 residues. Germline V gene sequence: CDR1 MNHNS, CDR2 SASEGT. Here the CDR3 reads CASSGEIGGLTGELFF. The CDR3 nucleotides are TGTGCCAGCAGTGGCGAGATAGGGGGTCTCACCGGGGAGCTGTTTTTT.

The chain has TRBV5-3 and TRBJ2-2; possible D gene TRBD2, 6 bases. TRBV5-3 is identified as an open reading frame with a role that is uncertain. The V end lost 4 bases, the J end lost 1 base, and 11 bases lay between the germline ends. There are 15 residues in the CDR3. The CDR3 region is CARSLGLMNTGELFF. The CDR3 DNA sequence: TGTGCCAGAAGCCTCGGACTAATGAACACCGGGGAGCTGTTTTTT.